The T cell receptor (beta chain) described here comes from a study of blood T cell repertoires in COVID-19. TCRdb's copy holds only in-frame clones and misses some; the assay was immunoSEQ multiplex PCR. This table has about 78,000 clones, around nine tenths appearing once. The CDR3 extends over 19 amino acids. Germline lookup yields CDR1 LGHDT and CDR2 YNNKEL (reference sequence). Unmatched junction bases numbered 10, after V lost 1 base and J lost 0 bases. Sequencing input: peripheral blood. The rearrangement uses TRBV3-1 (or the pseudogene TRBV3-2) and TRBJ2-1, with 9 bases matching TRBD2. The clonotype was recovered from a man between 50 and 59 years old with active or convalescent COVID-19. The CDR3 coding sequence is TGTGCCAGCAGCCAAGCTAATAGCGGGGGATACCCCTCCTACAATGAGCAGTTCTTC. Residues: CASSQANSGGYPSYNEQFF.